These 32 T cell receptor beta chains originate from one sample sequenced in a study of blood T cells in healthy people across ages (dated by TCRdb to between 2014 and 2017). The library was built by means of 5' RACE. Sequencing used an Illumina HiSeq 2500. The second PCR ran for about 7 to 11 cycles and used a J-beta primer mix along with a sample-barcoded 5' primer. TCRdb handled the public reads itself, with Q25 trimming in fastp and clone calling in MiXCR, and kept productive beta chains. Identical CDR3 protein sequences are pooled into one entry, listed with their most common genes and DNA. Within this sample are about 930,000 distinct CDR3 sequences, with 25% to 30% of them counted one time only. Of the sample, about a tenth falls within the top ten clones. Separately, the same data were catalogued under a study of T cells of mothers and their children.

Sequencing was performed on blood. The receptors shown here come from a woman aged 40 to 50 in good health.

The chain employs TRBV24-1 and TRBJ2-1; 7 bases fit TRBD1. Trimming at V came to 0 bases and at J to 2 bases, leaving 0 bases not matched to a gene. There are 15 residues in the CDR3. CDR1 and CDR2 from the germline V gene are KGHDR and SFDVKD. This CDR3 reads CATSDLDRAYNEQFF. The CDR3 DNA follows: TGTGCCACCAGTGATTTGGACAGGGCCTACAATGAGCAGTTCTTC.

This clonotype showed up many times. The chain uses TRBV20-1 and TRBJ2-6; 9 bases map to TRBD1. This CDR3 is 16 amino acids long. J gave up 0 bases and V 2 bases, and 2 bases lay outside the gene matches. Germline CDR1 reads DFQATT; CDR2 reads SNEGSKA (reference sequence). The CDR3 DNA reads TGCAGTGCTAGATCGGACAGGGGCTCTGGGGCCAACGTCCTGACTTTC. Its protein is CSARSDRGSGANVLTF.

This clonotype was seen a handful of times. The chain recombines TRBV4-1 with TRBJ1-5; unclear D gene. The CDR3 spans 13 residues. The germline V and J ends were trimmed by 3 bases and 4 bases, with 7 bases remaining between them. Germline CDR1 and CDR2: MGHRA and YSYEKL. The CDR3 nucleotides read TGCGCCAGCAGCCAGGACCCTAATCAGCCCCAGCATTTT. Translating it yields CASSQDPNQPQHF.

There are a few counts of this clonotype. V gene TRBV9 combines with J gene TRBJ2-3, with TRBD2 matching over 12 bases. J gave up 3 bases and V 0 bases, and 2 bases lay outside the gene matches. Germline CDR1 is SGDLS and CDR2 is YYNGEE. The CDR3 covers 16 residues. CDR3 in DNA: TGTGCCAGCAGCGTAGATCTAGCGGGGGGGACAGATACGCAGTATTTT. Translation gives CASSVDLAGGTDTQYF.

This clonotype was counted at least ten times. This chain connects TRBV6-5 to TRBJ1-2; possibly TRBD1 for D (5 bases). The CDR3 is 11 amino acids. V gave up 5 bases and J gave up 8 bases, with 9 bases separating them. In germline, CDR1 is MNHEY, CDR2 SVGAGI. CDR3 amino acids: CASSRGEGYTF. Here the CDR3 DNA reads TGTGCCAGCAGTAGGGGTGAAGGCTACACCTTC.

This clonotype was seen more than once but under ten times. At one boundary the junction diverges from the germline segment, which might be a read error. The chain carries TRBV29-1 and TRBJ1-1, with D unclear. The CDR3 loop spans 12 amino acids. Per germline, CDR1 SQVTM and CDR2 ANQGSEA. The CDR3 region has the DNA TGCAGCGTTCAAGAGATGAACACTGAAGCTTTCTTT. Protein sequence: CSVQEMNTEAFF.

This clonotype has only one observation. Mismatch with germline at one junction end may stem from a read error. V and J are TRBV12-3 or TRBV12-4 and TRBJ2-5, with D possibly called TRBD1 or TRBD2 (5 bases each). The end of the DNA aligns better with TRBJ2-7, so the J call may be wrong. This CDR3 is built from 15 residues. In DNA, the CDR3 is TGTGTCAGCAGTTTAGAGTCAGGGAGTGCCTACGAGCAGTACTTC. This codes for CVSSLESGSAYEQYF.

This rearrangement joins TRBV27 to TRBJ2-1; D gene unclear. Per the germline V gene, CDR1 is MNHEY and CDR2 is SMNVEV (reference sequence). With 9 bases removed from V and 0 bases from J, the gap between germline ends came to 15 bases. This CDR3 has 15 residues. CDR3 loop: CARGLGRSSYNEQFF. CDR3 DNA: TGTGCCAGGGGTTTAGGCAGGAGCTCCTACAATGAGCAGTTCTTC.

This clonotype was detected only a few times. The V call is TRBV28, the J call TRBJ2-1; the D gene is possibly TRBD2 (5 bases). Germline V gene data show CDR1 as MDHEN and CDR2 as SYDVKM. V was clipped by 3 bases and J by 6 bases, with 12 bases between them. The CDR3 sequence is 14 residues long. The CDR3 region has the DNA TGTGCCAGCAGTTTCTGGGAGAGGACCAATGAGCAGTTCTTC. It translates to CASSFWERTNEQFF. Full variable domain (remainder filled in from reference TRBV28 and TRBJ2-1): DVKVTQSSRYLVKRTGEKVFLECVQDMDHENMFWYRQDPGLGLRLIYFSYDVKMKEKGDIPEGYSVSREKKERFSLILESASTNQTSMYLCASSFWERTNEQFFGPGTRLTVL.

The table lists this clonotype with a few counts. The J gene is TRBJ2-6, the V gene TRBV2, with D possibly TRBD2 on 5 matching bases. CDR1 and CDR2 from the germline V gene are SNHLY and FYNNEI. The CDR3 covers 15 residues. The V and J ends lost 7 bases and 0 bases respectively, with 10 bases between them. The CDR3 bases are TGTGCCAGCAATAGGAGGAGCTCTGGGGCCAACGTCCTGACTTTC. Translated, it gives CASNRRSSGANVLTF.

There are a few counts of this clonotype. This chain links TRBV25-1 with TRBJ2-7, with 10 bases matching TRBD1. Germline V gives CDR1 MGHDK, CDR2 SYGVNS. With 2 bases clipped from V and 7 bases from J, the junction kept 8 bases outside the gene matches. CDR3 length equals 15 residues. The DNA for the CDR3 is TGTGCCAGCAGTGAAGCTAGGACAGGGGGTCGAGAGCAGTACTTC. Its protein product is CASSEARTGGREQYF.

The chain recombines TRBV29-1 with TRBJ1-2; tentatively, D is TRBD1 (5 bases). Germline CDR1 SQVTM, CDR2 ANQGSEA. V lost 5 bases to trimming and J lost 10 bases, with 23 bases between them. The CDR3 spans 14 residues. CDR3 region: CSVYPGIKRGDYTF. DNA of the CDR3: TGCAGCGTTTATCCGGGGATTAAGCGGGGCGACTACACCTTC.

The chain combines TRBV15 with TRBJ1-2; a possible D gene is TRBD1 (6 bases). The germline V gene encodes CDR1 LNHNV and CDR2 YYDKDF (reference sequence). V lost 0 bases and J 4 bases, leaving 15 bases between the germline ends. The CDR3 sequence is 16 residues long. In DNA, the CDR3 is TGTGCCACCAGCAGAGATTGTCGGGGGGCGATCTATGGCTACACCTTC. Translating gives CATSRDCRGAIYGYTF.

The chain is built from TRBV20-1 and TRBJ1-1; D call uncertain. The CDR3 runs 13 residues. CDR1 and CDR2 from the germline V gene are DFQATT and SNEGSKA (reference sequence). The ends were cut back, 1 base at V and 0 bases at J, with 6 bases in the middle. CDR3 protein: CSARGSMNTEAFF. The CDR3 DNA reads as TGCAGTGCTAGAGGCTCGATGAACACTGAAGCTTTCTTT.

The CDR3 DNA sequence: TGTGCCAGCAGCCAAGATCTAGGTGGCTACACCTTC. Its translation: CASSQDLGGYTF. The chain combines TRBV14 with TRBJ1-2; D is unresolved. The CDR3 consists of 12 residues. V was clipped by 0 bases and J by 7 bases, with 6 bases between them. Germline values: CDR1 SGHDN, CDR2 FVKESK.

The chain employs TRBV27 and TRBJ2-4, with D unresolved. This CDR3 spans 15 amino acids. In germline, CDR1 is MNHEY, CDR2 SMNVEV (reference sequence). V was clipped by 4 bases and J by 13 bases, with 23 bases between them. The CDR3 nucleotides read TGTGCCAGCAGTTCGGGTTTGGAATATGGCAATGAGCAGTACTTC. It yields the protein CASSSGLEYGNEQYF.

This clonotype is a singleton in its sample. The rearrangement joins TRBV28 to TRBJ2-2, with 7 bases lining up with TRBD2. Per germline, CDR1 MDHEN and CDR2 SYDVKM. The ends lost 5 bases at V and 5 bases at J; junction bases unmatched: 11. The CDR3 consists of 16 residues. In DNA form, the CDR3 reads TGTGCCAGCAGTAGCGGGACCCCCTTCGGGACCGGGGAGCTGTTTTTT. This gives the protein CASSSGTPFGTGELFF.

The chain couples TRBV6-2 or TRBV6-3 to TRBJ1-2; 10 bases agree with TRBD1. The J segment lost 5 bases and the V segment lost 6 bases, leaving 18 bases of the junction unmatched. Germline V gives CDR1 MNHEY, CDR2 SVGEGT. CDR3 size: 18 residues. Written as DNA, the CDR3 is TGTGCCAGCAGACCGATTCAGAAGACAGGGGGCGCTTGGTATGGCTACACCTTC. Encoded protein: CASRPIQKTGGAWYGYTF.

A few counts support this clonotype. This rearrangement joins TRBV2 to TRBJ1-1; the match to TRBD1 covers 8 bases. Germline trimming cut 8 bases from V and 0 bases from J; bases unmatched to any gene: 2. In germline, CDR1 is SNHLY, CDR2 FYNNEI. The CDR3 sequence is 13 residues long. The chain's CDR3 is CASLTGVNTEAFF. Written as DNA, the CDR3 is TGTGCCAGCTTGACAGGGGTGAACACTGAAGCTTTCTTT.

J is TRBJ1-1 and V is TRBV9; tentative D call: TRBD1 (6 bases). The CDR3 sequence is 15 residues long. V was cut by 3 bases and J by 4 bases, with 16 bases left in between. Germline assignment: CDR1 SGDLS and CDR2 YYNGEE. This chain's CDR3 is CASSAAPGVVTEAFF. CDR3 nucleotide sequence: TGTGCCAGCAGCGCCGCCCCAGGGGTGGTCACTGAAGCTTTCTTT.

This rearrangement joins TRBV6-5 to TRBJ1-1, with D unclear. The CDR3 spans 14 residues. Germline V lookup: CDR1 MNHEY, CDR2 SVGAGI. With 2 bases removed from V and 1 base from J, the gap between germline ends came to 8 bases. This CDR3 reads CASSYVSGNTEAFF. The CDR3 DNA reads TGTGCCAGCAGTTACGTCTCGGGGAACACTGAAGCTTTCTTT.

This clonotype was detected ten times or more. This chain uses TRBV7-2 with TRBJ1-2; 11 bases align to TRBD1. The junction had 12 bases not matched to a gene; V was cut back by 5 bases and J by 7 bases. The CDR3 loop spans 16 amino acids. CDR1 is SGHTA and CDR2 is FQGNSA in the germline V gene. This CDR3 is CASSQRIGQGAFGYTF. The CDR3 DNA sequence: TGTGCCAGCAGCCAACGGATCGGACAGGGGGCTTTTGGCTACACCTTC.

V usage is TRBV9 and J usage is TRBJ2-1; 7 bases match TRBD2. The CDR3 loop spans 16 amino acids. Germline assignment: CDR1 SGDLS and CDR2 YYNGEE. V was clipped by 0 bases and J by 2 bases; unmatched bases: 5. The CDR3 protein is CASSVGGGGTYNEQFF. CDR3 DNA sequence: TGTGCCAGCAGCGTAGGGGGCGGGGGAACCTACAATGAGCAGTTCTTC. Filled out from reference TRBV9 and TRBJ2-1, the complete variable domain reads DSGVTQTPKHLITATGQRVTLRCSPRSGDLSVYWYQQSLDQGLQFLIQYYNGEERAKGNILERFSAQQFPDLHSELNLSSLELGDSALYFCASSVGGGGTYNEQFFGPGTRLTVL.

This clonotype has a handful of counts. The rearrangement joins TRBV29-1 to TRBJ1-2, with TRBD1 as a possible D gene (5 bases). The CDR3 loop spans 13 amino acids. Germline loops: CDR1 SQVTM, CDR2 ANQGSEA. V shed 3 bases and J shed 2 bases, with 10 bases lying between them. The CDR3, as DNA: TGCAGCGTTGACGGGGCAGGGAACTATGGCTACACCTTC. The encoded protein is CSVDGAGNYGYTF.

Only a few counts were recorded for this clonotype. The genes are TRBV28 and TRBJ1-6; 10 positions match TRBD1. Trimming cost V 6 bases and J 3 bases; bases outside gene matches: 8. CDR1 and CDR2 (germline): MDHEN, SYDVKM. The CDR3 runs 17 residues. The CDR3 sequence is CASSTRDRGYYNSPLHF. DNA for the CDR3: TGTGCCAGCAGCACCCGGGACAGGGGATACTATAATTCACCCCTCCACTTT.

This clonotype has just a few counts. The chain links TRBV7-2 to TRBJ1-1; the D is unclear. From germline, CDR1 is SGHTA and CDR2 FQGNSA. The CDR3 extends over 11 amino acids. V was pared by 3 bases and J by 7 bases, with 6 bases between. CDR3 coding DNA: TGTGCCAGCAGCTTTCTGATTGAAGCTTTCTTT. Amino acid sequence: CASSFLIEAFF. The variable domain in full, with the rest retrieved from reference TRBV7-2 and TRBJ1-1, is GAGVSQSPSNKVTEKGKDVELRCDPISGHTALYWYRQSLGQGLEFLIYFQGNSAPDKSGLPSDRFSAERTGGSVSTLTIQRTQQEDSAVYLCASSFLIEAFFGQGTRLTVV.

V is TRBV29-1 and J is TRBJ2-7; the match to TRBD2 covers 9 bases. J gave up 9 bases and V 0 bases, and 12 bases lay outside the gene matches. The germline gives CDR1 SQVTM, CDR2 ANQGSEA. The CDR3 loop spans 15 amino acids. CDR3 DNA: TGCAGCGTTGAAGAGGTCGAGCGGGAGGTCTTTTCGCAGTACTTC. Amino acids: CSVEEVEREVFSQYF.

Concerning this clonotype: A much more abundant neighbour one base away suggests this may be a read error. The V and J genes are TRBV7-2 and TRBJ2-7; 11 nucleotides line up with TRBD2. The J segment lost 9 bases and the V segment lost 6 bases, leaving 13 bases of the junction unmatched. Germline V gives CDR1 SGHTA, CDR2 FQGNSA. The CDR3 has 15 residues. In DNA, the CDR3 is TGTGCCAGCAGTCTACTTAGCGGGGGGGCGGACGGGCAGTACTTC. This sequence encodes CASSLLSGGADGQYF.

The V gene is TRBV12-3 or TRBV12-4, the J gene TRBJ2-5; D perhaps matches TRBD1 (6 bases). The tail of the sequence fits TRBJ2-7 better, so the J call may be wrong. The CDR3 is 14 residues long. The CDR3 sequence is CASSAPDSRYEQYF. CDR3 nucleotide sequence: TGTGCCAGCAGTGCCCCGGACAGTCGCTACGAGCAGTACTTC.

This clonotype was recorded at least ten times. The rearrangement joins TRBV7-3 to TRBJ2-7; 7 bases align to TRBD2. The length of the CDR3 is 16 residues. Germline V gives CDR1 SGHTA, CDR2 FQGTGA. The trim removed 1 base at V and 0 bases at J, leaving 6 bases unmatched. The CDR3 DNA reads TGTGCCAGCAGCTTAATGAGGCGGGAGAACTCCTACGAGCAGTACTTC. This codes for CASSLMRRENSYEQYF.

This chain links TRBV6-2 or TRBV6-3 with TRBJ1-4; D possibly corresponds to TRBD1 (5 bases). The germline gives CDR1 MNHEY, CDR2 SVGEGT. The CDR3 spans 15 residues. With 6 bases removed from V and 3 bases from J, the gap between germline ends came to 14 bases. CDR3 nucleotides: TGTGCCAGCAGACCACCGGGACGGGCTAATGAAAAACTGTTTTTT. Translating gives CASRPPGRANEKLFF.

To note about this clonotype: A read error is possible here, since a much larger clone lies one base away. The rearrangement links TRBV10-3 to TRBJ2-7; no reliable D call. This CDR3 spans 14 amino acids. The germline V gene has CDR1 ENHRY and CDR2 SYGVKD. CDR3 protein: CAISESSQSYVQYF. The CDR3 DNA reads as TGTGCCATCAGTGAGTCATCCCAGTCTTACGTGCAGTACTTC.